Listed below are T cell receptor beta chains from one sample, sequenced in a study of post-analysis software for immune sequencing data. TCRdb called the PCR reads again in MiXCR, with one record for every CDR3 protein. Here the sample spans 650,000 to 850,000 distinct CDR3 sequences, approximately 44% being singletons. Sequenced: blood. The receptors originated from a girl between 10 and 17 years old with multiple sclerosis. Both conserved end residues are part of each CDR3. D genes are given only for firm matches. Clone size is given for some rows only: seen once, a few or many times, or a class if the clone is expanded.

D: .
J: TRBJ2-6
size: .
V: TRBV7-2
length: 15
DNA: TGTGCCAGCAGTCGCAGGGGTTCTGGGGCCAACGTCCTGACTTTC
CDR3: CASSRRGSGANVLTF

D: .
J: TRBJ2-5
size: .
V: TRBV6-2/TRBV6-3
length: 12
DNA: TGTGCCAACAGTTACCCGACAGTTGAGCAGTACTTC
CDR3: CANSYPTVEQYF

D: .
J: TRBJ1-5
size: .
V: TRBV14
length: 15
DNA: TGTGCCAGCAGCCAAGGGGGGGGGAACAATCAGCCCCAGCATTTT
CDR3: CASSQGGGNNQPQHF

D: .
J: TRBJ2-7
size: few
V: TRBV7-2
length: 14
DNA: TGTGCCAGCAGCTTAGCTCAGCGCTCGTACGAGCAGTACTTC
CDR3: CASSLAQRSYEQYF

D: TRBD1
J: TRBJ2-1
size: .
V: TRBV27
length: 12
DNA: TGTGCCAGCAGTGCACAGGGGGATGAGCAGTTCTTC
CDR3: CASSAQGDEQFF

D: .
J: TRBJ2-7
size: few
V: TRBV29-1
length: 13
DNA: TGCAGCGTCCGAGGAAGGGCGTCCTACGAGCAGTACTTC
CDR3: CSVRGRASYEQYF

D: TRBD2
J: TRBJ2-1
size: .
V: TRBV11-2
length: 14
DNA: TGTGCCAGCTCGGGACTAGCGGAGTACAATGAGCAGTTCTTC
CDR3: CASSGLAEYNEQFF

D: .
J: TRBJ2-1
size: .
V: TRBV4-1
length: 16
DNA: TGCGCCAGCAGCCAAGAATACGGGGTTACCTACAATGAGCAGTTCTTC
CDR3: CASSQEYGVTYNEQFF

D: .
J: TRBJ2-7
size: .
V: TRBV9
length: 16
DNA: TGTGCCAGCAGCGCCGACGGACCGGAGGCCTACTACGAGCAGTACTTC
CDR3: CASSADGPEAYYEQYF

D: .
J: TRBJ1-5
size: .
V: TRBV27
length: 16
DNA: TGTGCCAGCACCTCTTCAGGGCCTGATAGCAATCAGCCCCAGCATTTT
CDR3: CASTSSGPDSNQPQHF

D: .
J: TRBJ2-7
size: .
V: TRBV28
length: 15
DNA: TGTGCCAGCAGTTTATGGGCCGACAGCTCCTACGAGCAGTACTTC
CDR3: CASSLWADSSYEQYF

D: .
J: TRBJ2-3
size: .
V: TRBV29-1
length: 12
DNA: TGCAGCGGGGAGGTAGGGACAGATACGCAGTATTTT
CDR3: CSGEVGTDTQYF

D: .
J: TRBJ2-5
size: .
V: TRBV7-9
length: 16
DNA: TGTGCCAGCAGCTTAGCGTGGGGGAGAAAGCCGGAGACCCAGTACTTC
CDR3: CASSLAWGRKPETQYF

D: .
J: TRBJ2-3
size: few
V: TRBV11-1
length: 15
DNA: TGTGCCAGCAGCTTGGGCCATTCTAGCACAGATACGCAGTATTTT
CDR3: CASSLGHSSTDTQYF

D: .
J: TRBJ2-1
size: .
V: TRBV29-1
length: 13
DNA: TGCAGCGTTTGGGCTCCGGAGTACAATGAGCAGTTCTTC
CDR3: CSVWAPEYNEQFF

D: TRBD2
J: TRBJ2-7
size: .
V: TRBV28
length: 18
DNA: TGTGCCAGCAGTTTATGGATGCTAGCGGGAGGCAGGGGGTATGAGCAGTACTTC
CDR3: CASSLWMLAGGRGYEQYF

D: .
J: TRBJ2-3
size: .
V: TRBV6-1
length: 13
DNA: TGTGCCAGCAGAGAACATCGCGCAGATACGCAGTATTTT
CDR3: CASREHRADTQYF

D: .
J: TRBJ2-5
size: .
V: TRBV15
length: 13
DNA: TGTGCCACCAGCAGGGCAGGGCTAAGGACCCAGTACTTC
CDR3: CATSRAGLRTQYF

D: .
J: TRBJ2-4
size: few
V: TRBV7-2
length: 13
DNA: TGTGCCAGCAGTCCGGAGGTGGTGGACATTCAGTACTTC
CDR3: CASSPEVVDIQYF

D: .
J: TRBJ2-1
size: few
V: TRBV7-9
length: 16
DNA: TGTGCCAGCAGCCCCACTCGTTGGGAGGACACAAATGAGCAGTTCTTC
CDR3: CASSPTRWEDTNEQFF

D: .
J: TRBJ2-1
size: .
V: TRBV9
length: 14
DNA: TGTGCCAGCAGCGTTTCCTCAGAAAACAATGAGCAGTTCTTC
CDR3: CASSVSSENNEQFF

D: .
J: TRBJ2-5
size: .
V: TRBV6-6
length: 17
DNA: TGTGCCAGCAGTTACCACCGTTCCCGACTGGGTGAAGAGACCCAGTACTTC
CDR3: CASSYHRSRLGEETQYF

D: TRBD2
J: TRBJ2-5
size: .
V: TRBV5-1
length: 17
DNA: TGCGCCAGCAGCTTGGCACTAGCGGGAGTGGGTCCAGAGACCCAGTACTTC
CDR3: CASSLALAGVGPETQYF

D: TRBD1
J: TRBJ2-3
size: .
V: TRBV5-1
length: 13
DNA: TGCGCCAGCAGGGACAGGGCCACAGATACGCAGTATTTT
CDR3: CASRDRATDTQYF

D: TRBD2
J: TRBJ2-7
size: once
V: TRBV20-1
length: 15
DNA: TGCAGTGCTAGAGGTTTGGTAGCGGGAGGGTACGAGCAGTACTTC
CDR3: CSARGLVAGGYEQYF

D: .
J: TRBJ1-1
size: .
V: TRBV14
length: 16
DNA: TGTGCCAGCAGACCGGACGGAGATTTATTGTACACTGAAGCTTTCTTT
CDR3: CASRPDGDLLYTEAFF

D: TRBD2
J: TRBJ2-1
size: .
V: TRBV10-3
length: 14
DNA: TGTGCCATCAAACCGGGACTAGCGGGGAATGAGCAGTTCTTC
CDR3: CAIKPGLAGNEQFF

D: .
J: TRBJ1-6
size: .
V: TRBV10-3
length: 15
DNA: TGTGCCATCAGTGAGTCGGACGACAGGTTCTCACCCCTCCACTTT
CDR3: CAISESDDRFSPLHF

D: TRBD2
J: TRBJ2-7
size: .
V: TRBV7-8
length: 15
DNA: TGTGCCAGCAGCTTACCCGGGGGGGCGAGGTACGAGCAGTACTTC
CDR3: CASSLPGGARYEQYF

D: .
J: TRBJ2-7
size: few
V: TRBV7-2
length: 14
DNA: TGTGCCAGCAGCACAGGACCACGAAACTACGAGCAGTACTTC
CDR3: CASSTGPRNYEQYF